These 29 T cell receptor beta chains were sequenced from one sample in a study of T cell changes during pregnancy in multiple sclerosis. Sequenced by immunoSEQ multiplex PCR; TCRdb stores in-frame clones only, minus some. The sample gives more than 80,000 clones, 91% of which show up once; roughly 1.6% is in the top ten. The material sequenced was peripheral blood, taken before pregnancy. These receptors all come from a female donor with multiple sclerosis, enrolled in a pregnancy study.

The CDR3 sequence: CASSIALGPNTEAFF. The CDR3 DNA sequence: TGTGCCAGTAGTATAGCCCTTGGGCCGAACACTGAAGCTTTCTTT. The rearrangement joins TRBV19 to TRBJ1-1; D uncertain. Per the germline V gene, CDR1 is LNHDA and CDR2 is SQIVND (reference sequence). V lost 1 base, J lost 1 base, and 10 bases lay in between. The length of the CDR3 is 15 residues. Drawing the rest from reference TRBV19 and TRBJ1-1, the complete variable domain is DGGITQSPKYLFRKEGQNVTLSCEQNLNHDAMYWYRQDPGQGLRLIYYSQIVNDFQKGDIAEGYSVSREKKESFPLTVTSAQKNPTAFYLCASSIALGPNTEAFFGQGTRLTVV.

The CDR3 sequence: CASSEVGGNYGYTF. CDR3 DNA: TGTGCCAGCAGTGAAGTCGGGGGTAACTATGGCTACACCTTC. The V and J genes are TRBV6-1 and TRBJ1-2, with D possibly being TRBD1 (5 bases). This CDR3 is built from 14 residues. Deletions cut 1 base from V and 1 base from J, with 7 bases between. The V gene's germline CDR1 is MNHNS and CDR2 SASEGT.

The chain combines TRBV7-2 with TRBJ2-2; D is ambiguous. Germline lookup yields CDR1 SGHTA and CDR2 FQGNSA. The CDR3 is made up of 12 amino acids. V shed 5 bases and J shed 5 bases, with 6 bases lying between them. In DNA, the CDR3 is TGTGCCAGCAGCCTAATGACCGGGGAGCTGTTTTTT. Residues: CASSLMTGELFF.

Regarding this clone: At one end, the junction sequence differs from germline, possibly due to a read error. The V call is TRBV7-7, the J call TRBJ2-1; 11 nucleotides agree with TRBD1. The germline V gene has CDR1 SSHAT and CDR2 FNYEAQ (reference sequence). The CDR3 has 14 residues. In nucleotides, the CDR3 is TGTGCTAGCAGCTTAGGGACAGGGGGATATGAGCAGTTCTTC. Protein product: CASSLGTGGYEQFF. Looking up the rest from reference TRBV7-7 and TRBJ2-1 gives the full variable domain: GAGVSQSPRYKVTKRGQDVTLRCDPISSHATLYWYQQALGQGPEFLTYFNYEAQPDKSGLPSDRFSAERPEGSISTLTIQRTEQRDSAMYRCASSLGTGGYEQFFGPGTRLTVL.

The chain uses TRBV5-6 and TRBJ1-2; D not resolved. The CDR3 has 16 residues. V lost 4 bases and J 0 bases, leaving 16 bases between the germline ends. Germline CDR1 is SGHDT and CDR2 is YYEEEE. The CDR3 nucleotides read TGTGCCAGCAGCAGCTTAGTCTGGAGCTCTAACTATGGCTACACCTTC. This sequence encodes CASSSLVWSSNYGYTF.

The CDR3 nucleotides read TGTGCCAGCAGTTACTCCTGGGACAAGAACACTGAAGCTTTCTTT. Amino acids: CASSYSWDKNTEAFF. This chain joins TRBV6-5 and TRBJ1-1; weak D call: TRBD1 (6 bases). Trimming shortened V by 0 bases and J by 1 base, and 9 bases separated the two germline ends. The germline V gene encodes CDR1 MNHEY and CDR2 SVGAGI. The CDR3 length is 15 residues.

The chain combines TRBV6-4 with TRBJ2-3; 9 bases fit TRBD2. The J segment lost 3 bases and the V segment lost 3 bases, leaving 4 bases of the junction unmatched. The CDR3 totals 15 residues. Per germline, CDR1 MRHNA and CDR2 SNTAGT. The CDR3 DNA reads as TGTGCCAGCAGTGAAGGAGCGGGGGGAACAGATACGCAGTATTTT. This codes for CASSEGAGGTDTQYF.

This clone was found once. J is TRBJ1-4 and V is TRBV10-3; D may be TRBD1 (5 bases). CDR3 length: 14 residues. Trimming took 3 bases from V and 7 from J, leaving 12 bases between them. Germline V gives CDR1 ENHRY, CDR2 SYGVKD. CDR3 nucleotides: TGTGCCATCAGTGAAAGGGGTAGCAGTGAAAAACTGTTTTTT. The encoded protein is CAISERGSSEKLFF.

CDR3 in DNA: TGTGCCAGCAGCTTGGTTCCCACCCTGAGTACCGAGCAGTACTTC. Translation: CASSLVPTLSTEQYF. The rearrangement uses TRBV5-6 and TRBJ2-5, with unresolved D. The J call may be mistaken, given a closer DNA end match to TRBJ2-7. The germline CDR1 and CDR2 sequences are SGHDT and YYEEEE. CDR3 length: 15 residues.

This chain uses TRBV7-2 with TRBJ2-7, with a possible D match to TRBD2 (6 bases). V was trimmed by 1 base and J by 7 bases, leaving 11 bases between them. Germline V gene sequence: CDR1 SGHTA, CDR2 FQGNSA. This CDR3 is 13 amino acids long. CDR3 sequence: CASSLVEAGEQYF. In nucleotides, the CDR3 is TGTGCCAGCAGCTTAGTGGAAGCGGGTGAGCAGTACTTC. The full variable domain, with the rest looked up from reference TRBV7-2 and TRBJ2-7, is GAGVSQSPSNKVTEKGKDVELRCDPISGHTALYWYRQSLGQGLEFLIYFQGNSAPDKSGLPSDRFSAERTGGSVSTLTIQRTQQEDSAVYLCASSLVEAGEQYFGPGTRLTVT.

V gene TRBV11-2 combines with J gene TRBJ1-1, with a tentative D call TRBD1 (6 bases). The CDR3 contains 14 residues. Trimming pared 6 bases from V and 0 bases from J, leaving 11 bases between. Per germline, CDR1 SGHAT and CDR2 FQNNGV. The CDR3 is CASRPQGLNTEAFF. The CDR3 nucleotides are TGTGCCAGCAGGCCCCAGGGGTTGAACACTGAAGCTTTCTTT.

This chain connects TRBV2 to TRBJ1-1; D gene ambiguous. The germline V gene has CDR1 SNHLY and CDR2 FYNNEI. Trimming cost V 4 bases and J 11 bases, with 17 bases left between them. The CDR3 sequence is 13 residues long. The CDR3 protein is CASSVITYSDAFF. In nucleotides, the CDR3 is TGTGCCAGCAGTGTAATAACATATTCCGATGCTTTCTTT.

The chain recombines TRBV10-3 with TRBJ2-5, with 9 bases matching TRBD2. CDR1 is ENHRY and CDR2 is SYGVKD in the germline V gene. J gave up 6 bases and V 2 bases, and 4 bases lay outside the gene matches. CDR3 length: 14 residues. In DNA form, the CDR3 reads TGTGCCATCAGTGAGGGACTAGCGCCGCAGACCCAGTACTTC. It encodes CAISEGLAPQTQYF.

This clone was observed a single time. The chain's CDR3 is CASSLDAGTQNSPLHF. CDR3 nucleotides: TGCGCCAGCAGCTTGGACGCCGGGACACAAAATTCACCCCTCCACTTT. The genes are TRBV5-1 and TRBJ1-6; the D gene is possibly TRBD1 (6 bases). Germline V CDR1 and CDR2: SGHRS, YFSETQ. The V and J ends lost 0 bases and 7 bases respectively, with 14 bases between them. The CDR3 loop spans 16 amino acids.

This clone was seen only once. The gene calls are TRBV6-5 and TRBJ2-7; 10 nucleotides line up with TRBD1. Germline V gene sequence: CDR1 MNHEY, CDR2 SVGAGI. This CDR3 has 14 amino acids. The junction had 10 bases not matched to a gene; V was cut back by 5 bases and J by 9 bases. CDR3 region: CASSRQGASPVQYF. The CDR3 DNA follows: TGTGCCAGCAGTAGACAGGGGGCGAGTCCTGTGCAGTACTTC.

This chain joins TRBV6-1 and TRBJ2-5, with 9 nucleotides matching TRBD2. Germline V lookup: CDR1 MNHNS, CDR2 SASEGT. CDR3 length: 18 residues. Trimming cost V 4 bases and J 1 base; bases outside gene matches: 13. CDR3 amino acids: CASSALAGAPLLQETQYF. The CDR3 DNA is TGTGCCAGCAGTGCACTAGCGGGCGCACCCCTCCTCCAAGAGACCCAGTACTTC.

The chain has TRBV19 and TRBJ2-2; D is perhaps TRBD2 (5 bases). V shed 8 bases and J shed 1 base, with 11 bases lying between them. CDR3 size: 14 residues. Germline CDR1 is LNHDA and CDR2 is SQIVND (reference sequence). DNA for the CDR3: TGTGCCAGTTCTGGCGGAGGGAACACCGGGGAGCTGTTTTTT. It is translated as CASSGGGNTGELFF.

This chain links TRBV16 with TRBJ2-3; D remains ambiguous. Trimming took off 4 bases at V and 5 bases at J, with 13 bases between the two ends. CDR3 length: 14 amino acids. The germline gives CDR1 KGHSY, CDR2 FQNENV. The CDR3 loop reads CASSLLTTGDTQYF. For the CDR3, the DNA is TGTGCCAGCAGCCTCCTAACTACGGGAGATACGCAGTATTTT. Full variable domain (remainder filled in from reference TRBV16 and TRBJ2-3): GEEVAQTPKHLVRGEGQKAKLYCAPIKGHSYVFWYQQVLKNEFKFLISFQNENVFDETGMPKERFSAKCLPNSPCSLEIQATKLEDSAVYFCASSLLTTGDTQYFGPGTRLTVL.

The rearrangement joins TRBV7-3 to TRBJ2-3; a possible D gene is TRBD2 (5 bases). V lost 3 bases and J 1 base, leaving 11 bases between the germline ends. Germline loops: CDR1 SGHTA, CDR2 FQGTGA. The CDR3 is 15 residues long. CDR3 in amino acids: CASSLKGRGTDTQYF. The CDR3 coding sequence is TGTGCCAGCAGCTTGAAAGGGAGAGGCACAGATACGCAGTATTTT.

The CDR3 protein is CASSLRGGRNHEQYF. The CDR3 nucleotides read TGTGCCAGCAGCTTACGCGGGGGGCGAAACCACGAGCAGTACTTC. V and J are TRBV7-3 and TRBJ2-7, with TRBD2 identical over 8 bases. The germline V gene has CDR1 SGHTA and CDR2 FQGTGA. The J segment lost 5 bases and the V segment lost 2 bases, leaving 8 bases of the junction unmatched. The CDR3 length is 15 residues.

The DNA for the CDR3 is TGTGCCAGCAGTTATTTCCGGGACAGGGGCGGTGAGCAGTTCTTC. Translation: CASSYFRDRGGEQFF. The chain links TRBV6-5 to TRBJ2-1; 10 nucleotides align to TRBD1. This CDR3 comprises 15 residues. Germline V gene data show CDR1 as MNHEY and CDR2 as SVGAGI. Losses at the gene ends were 3 bases for V and 9 bases for J; bases not matched to a gene: 8.

The CDR3 DNA reads TGCGCCAGCAGCTGGACAGAGAACACTGAAGCTTTCTTT. It is translated as CASSWTENTEAFF. This chain connects TRBV5-1 to TRBJ1-1; D possibly corresponds to TRBD1 (6 bases). This CDR3 contains 13 residues. The V gene's germline CDR1 is SGHRS and CDR2 YFSETQ. Trimming shortened V by 3 bases and J by 1 base, and 7 bases separated the two germline ends.

The rearrangement links TRBV28 to TRBJ2-2; no definite D call. Trimming took off 1 base at V and 5 bases at J, with 2 bases between the two ends. This CDR3 spans 12 amino acids. Germline CDR1 reads MDHEN; CDR2 reads SYDVKM. Here the CDR3 reads CASSLLTGELFF. The CDR3, as DNA: TGTGCCAGCAGTTTATTAACCGGGGAGCTGTTTTTT.

The gene calls are TRBV5-3 and TRBJ1-3; D might be TRBD1 (5 bases). TRBV5-3 is filed as an ORF, its function uncertain. The CDR3 totals 14 residues. Trimming took off 4 bases at V and 3 bases at J, with 11 bases between the two ends. The CDR3 here is CARSPDSSGNTIYF. DNA for the CDR3: TGTGCCAGAAGCCCTGACAGCAGTGGAAACACCATATATTTT.

This clone showed up just once. The V gene is TRBV11-1, the J gene TRBJ2-7; maybe TRBD1 (5 bases). Germline V lookup: CDR1 SGHAT, CDR2 FQDESV (reference sequence). The CDR3 runs 16 residues. V was trimmed by 3 bases and J by 2 bases, leaving 17 bases between them. CDR3 in amino acids: CASSFSSGRGTYEQYF. DNA for the CDR3: TGTGCCAGCAGCTTTAGTTCAGGGCGCGGAACCTACGAGCAGTACTTC.

The rearrangement links TRBV5-1 to TRBJ2-7; D not certain. Trimming stripped 3 bases from V and 3 bases from J, with 4 bases between. From germline, CDR1 is SGHRS and CDR2 YFSETQ. The length of the CDR3 is 11 residues. CDR3 coding DNA: TGCGCCAGCAGCTCAGACTACGAGCAGTACTTC. Translating it yields CASSSDYEQYF.

The chain uses TRBV7-8 and TRBJ2-7; possible D gene TRBD2, 5 bases. The V end was cut by 4 bases, the J end by 3 bases, with 22 bases between. Germline CDR1 and CDR2: SGHVS and FQNEAQ. The CDR3 runs to 17 residues. CDR3 bases: TGTGCCAGCAGCTCCTCGAGTAAGGGAGCGATAGTCTACGAGCAGTACTTC. It codes for CASSSSSKGAIVYEQYF.

This clone has a single count. The chain couples TRBV5-1 to TRBJ2-2, with 8 bases that match TRBD1. The V gene end was trimmed by 4 bases and the J gene end by 2 bases; junction bases not matched to a gene: 7. This CDR3 is 16 amino acids long. Germline V gene data show CDR1 as SGHRS and CDR2 as YFSETQ. The CDR3 is CASSQGDRSNTGELFF. CDR3 bases: TGCGCCAGCAGCCAAGGGGACAGGTCTAACACCGGGGAGCTGTTTTTT.

The genes are TRBV27 and TRBJ1-1, with D perhaps matching TRBD1 (5 bases). The V end lost 7 bases, the J end lost 2 bases, and 17 bases lay between the germline ends. The V gene's germline CDR1 is MNHEY and CDR2 SMNVEV (reference sequence). This CDR3 is built from 15 residues. CDR3 DNA sequence: TGTGCCAGCACCCCGTGGGGGGGAGTAAACACTGAAGCTTTCTTT. Encoded protein: CASTPWGGVNTEAFF.